This TCR beta chain was captured by sequencing in a study of T cells in Graves' hyperthyroidism and ophthalmopathy. This clonotype has more than one count but fewer than ten. Its antigen remains unknown. CDR1 is LGHNT and CDR2 is FRNRAP in the germline V gene. V dropped 1 base and J dropped 4 bases, with 11 bases sitting between them. The CDR3 is 15 residues long. PBMCs were obtained from over 8.5 ml fresh peripheral blood. There were TCR beta CDR3 regions amplified from RNA transcripts. A set of HTBI primers served as the primers for a first-round RT-PCR of the TCR CDR3. One entry per CDR3 protein, called by TCRdb with MiXCR from the multiplex PCR reads. The sample contains some 500,000 distinct CDR3 sequences, roughly 14% of which appear only once. Study outcomes and limitations: A model using 13 V-J features told ophthalmopathy apart from stable hyperthyroidism. Ophthalmopathy got predicted by the model a median 6.5 months before its onset.

Sequenced input: blood. The chain employs TRBV12-5 and TRBJ1-3; weak D call: TRBD1 (5 bases). This sequence originates from a woman between 18 and 30 years old with Graves' hyperthyroidism. In DNA, the CDR3 is TGTGCTAGTGGTTTGGGCGCAAGGGACGGAAACACCATATATTTT. Residues: CASGLGARDGNTIYF.